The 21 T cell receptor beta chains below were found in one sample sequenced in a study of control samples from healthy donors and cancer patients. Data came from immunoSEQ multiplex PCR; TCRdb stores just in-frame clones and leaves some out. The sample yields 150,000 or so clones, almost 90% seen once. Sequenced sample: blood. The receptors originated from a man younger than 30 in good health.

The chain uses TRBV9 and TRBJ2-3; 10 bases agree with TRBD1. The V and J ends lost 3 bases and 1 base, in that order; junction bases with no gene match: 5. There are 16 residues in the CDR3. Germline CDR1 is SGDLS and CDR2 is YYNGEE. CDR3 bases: TGTGCCAGCAGCGCCCGGGACAGGGGAGGCACAGATACGCAGTATTTT. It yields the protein CASSARDRGGTDTQYF.

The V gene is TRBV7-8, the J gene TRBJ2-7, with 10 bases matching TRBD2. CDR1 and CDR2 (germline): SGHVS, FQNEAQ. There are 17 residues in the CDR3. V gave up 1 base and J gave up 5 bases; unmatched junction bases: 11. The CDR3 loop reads CASSLGESSGGENEQYF. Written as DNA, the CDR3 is TGTGCCAGCAGCTTAGGGGAATCCAGCGGGGGGGAGAACGAGCAGTACTTC. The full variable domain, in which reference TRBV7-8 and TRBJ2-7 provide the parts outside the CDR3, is GAGVSQSPRYKVAKRGQDVALRCDPISGHVSLFWYQQALGQGPEFLTYFQNEAQLDKSGLPSDRFFAERPEGSVSTLKIQRTQQEDSAVYLCASSLGESSGGENEQYFGPGTRLTVT.

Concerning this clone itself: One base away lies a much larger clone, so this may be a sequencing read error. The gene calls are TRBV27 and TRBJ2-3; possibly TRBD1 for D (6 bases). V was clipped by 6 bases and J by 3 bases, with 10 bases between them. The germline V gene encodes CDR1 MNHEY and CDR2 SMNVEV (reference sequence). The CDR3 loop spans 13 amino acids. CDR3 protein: CASRGQGTDTQYF. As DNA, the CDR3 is TGTGCCAGCAGGGGGCAGGGGACAGATACGCAGTATTTT.

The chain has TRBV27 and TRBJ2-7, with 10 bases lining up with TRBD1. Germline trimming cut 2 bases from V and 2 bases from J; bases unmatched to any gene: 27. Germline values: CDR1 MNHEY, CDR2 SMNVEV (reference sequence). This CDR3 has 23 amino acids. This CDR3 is CASSLRAPRPGQGTRLQTYEQYF. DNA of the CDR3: TGTGCCAGCAGTTTAAGGGCCCCCCGGCCGGGACAGGGGACGCGTCTCCAAACCTACGAGCAGTACTTC.

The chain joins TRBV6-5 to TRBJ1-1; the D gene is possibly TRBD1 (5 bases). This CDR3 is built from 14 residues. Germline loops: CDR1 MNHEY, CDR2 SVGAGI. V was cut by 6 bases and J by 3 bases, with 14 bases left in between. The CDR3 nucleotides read TGTGCCAGCAGCCGCCTCCAGGGTTACACTGAAGCTTTCTTT. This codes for CASSRLQGYTEAFF.

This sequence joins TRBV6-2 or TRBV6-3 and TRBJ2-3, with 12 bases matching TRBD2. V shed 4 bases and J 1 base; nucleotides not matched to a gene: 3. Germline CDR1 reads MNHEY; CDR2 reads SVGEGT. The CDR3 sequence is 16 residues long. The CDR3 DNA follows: TGTGCCAGCAGTTCCGGACTAGCGGGGCGCACAGATACGCAGTATTTT. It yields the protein CASSSGLAGRTDTQYF.

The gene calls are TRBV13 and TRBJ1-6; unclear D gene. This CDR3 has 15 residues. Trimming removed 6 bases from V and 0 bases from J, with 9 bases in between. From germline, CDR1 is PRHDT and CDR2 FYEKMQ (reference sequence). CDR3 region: CASRKTSSYNSPLHF. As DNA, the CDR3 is TGTGCCAGCAGGAAAACGAGCTCCTATAATTCACCCCTCCACTTT.

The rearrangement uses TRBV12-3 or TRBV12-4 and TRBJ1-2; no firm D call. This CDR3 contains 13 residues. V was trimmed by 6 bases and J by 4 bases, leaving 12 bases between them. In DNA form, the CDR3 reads TGTGCCAGCAGCATCAGGAGCGTCTATGGCTACACCTTC. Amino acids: CASSIRSVYGYTF.

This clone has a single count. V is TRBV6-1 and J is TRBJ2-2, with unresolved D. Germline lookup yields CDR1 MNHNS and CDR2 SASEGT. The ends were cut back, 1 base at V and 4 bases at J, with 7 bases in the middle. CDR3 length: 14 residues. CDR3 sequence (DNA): TGTGCCAGCAGTGAAGGGCGGATCACCGGGGAGCTGTTTTTT. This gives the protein CASSEGRITGELFF.

The CDR3 DNA reads TGCGCCAGCAGTGAGTCAGGACAGCATTATAATTCACCCCTCCACTTT. Encoded protein: CASSESGQHYNSPLHF. The V and J genes are TRBV10-1 and TRBJ1-6; possible D gene TRBD1, 6 bases. Germline assignment: CDR1 WNHNN and CDR2 SYGVQD (reference sequence). The CDR3 extends over 16 amino acids. V lost 0 bases, J lost 4 bases, and 10 bases lay in between.

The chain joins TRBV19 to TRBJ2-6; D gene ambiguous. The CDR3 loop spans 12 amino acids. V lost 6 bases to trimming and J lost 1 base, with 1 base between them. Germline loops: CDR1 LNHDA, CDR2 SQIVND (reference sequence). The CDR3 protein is CASRSGANVLTF. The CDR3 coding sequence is TGTGCCAGTAGGTCTGGGGCCAACGTCCTGACTTTC.

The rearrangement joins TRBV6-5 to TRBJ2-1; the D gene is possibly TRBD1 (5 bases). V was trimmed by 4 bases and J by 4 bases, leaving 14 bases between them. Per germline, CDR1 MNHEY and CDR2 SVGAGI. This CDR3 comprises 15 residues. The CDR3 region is CASSSRQSLYNEQFF. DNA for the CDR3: TGTGCCAGCAGTTCAAGACAGTCCCTATACAATGAGCAGTTCTTC.

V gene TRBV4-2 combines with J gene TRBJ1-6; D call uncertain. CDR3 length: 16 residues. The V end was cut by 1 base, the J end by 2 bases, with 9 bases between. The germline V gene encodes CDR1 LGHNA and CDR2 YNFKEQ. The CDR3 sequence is CASSQAMGPYNSPLHF. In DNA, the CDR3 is TGTGCCAGCAGCCAAGCGATGGGCCCCTATAATTCACCCCTCCACTTT.

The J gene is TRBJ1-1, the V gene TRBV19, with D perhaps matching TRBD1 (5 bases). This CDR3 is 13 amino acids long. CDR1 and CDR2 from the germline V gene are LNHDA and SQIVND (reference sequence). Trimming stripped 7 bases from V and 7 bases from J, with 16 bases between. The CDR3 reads CASTEGTIIEAFF. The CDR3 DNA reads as TGTGCCAGTACAGAGGGGACGATCATTGAAGCTTTCTTT.

DNA for the CDR3: TGTGCCAGCTCACTACAAACGAACCGGGCCTCGCAGGGCAATTCACCCCTCCACTTT. Translated, it gives CASSLQTNRASQGNSPLHF. The J gene is TRBJ1-6, the V gene TRBV18; D is perhaps TRBD1 (5 bases). V lost 4 bases and J 7 bases, leaving 26 bases between the germline ends. Germline V gene data show CDR1 as KGHSH and CDR2 as LQKENI. The CDR3 length is 19 residues.

DNA for the CDR3: TGTGCCAGCAAGCGGCGGGGCGAGCAGTACTTC. It codes for CASKRRGEQYF. This chain connects TRBV6-5 to TRBJ2-7, with a possible D match to TRBD2 (6 bases). V was trimmed by 7 bases and J by 6 bases, leaving 10 bases between them. This CDR3 region has 11 residues. From germline, CDR1 is MNHEY and CDR2 SVGAGI.

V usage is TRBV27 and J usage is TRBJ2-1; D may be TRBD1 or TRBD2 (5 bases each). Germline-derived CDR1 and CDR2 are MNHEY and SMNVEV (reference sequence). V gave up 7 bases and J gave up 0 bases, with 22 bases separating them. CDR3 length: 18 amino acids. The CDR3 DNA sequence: TGTGCCAGCACCCCCACGGACTGGCCAGGGTCCTCCTACAATGAGCAGTTCTTC. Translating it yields CASTPTDWPGSSYNEQFF.

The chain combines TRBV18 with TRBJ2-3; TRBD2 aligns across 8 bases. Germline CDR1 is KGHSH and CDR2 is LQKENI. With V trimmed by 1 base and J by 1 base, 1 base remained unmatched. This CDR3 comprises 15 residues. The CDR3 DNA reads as TGTGCCAGCTCACCACGAGCGGGAGGCACAGATACGCAGTATTTT. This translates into CASSPRAGGTDTQYF. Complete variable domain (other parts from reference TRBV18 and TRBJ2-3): NAGVMQNPRHLVRRRGQEARLRCSPMKGHSHVYWYRQLPEEGLKFMVYLQKENIIDESGMPKERFSAEFPKEGPSILRIQQVVRGDSAAYFCASSPRAGGTDTQYFGPGTRLTVL.

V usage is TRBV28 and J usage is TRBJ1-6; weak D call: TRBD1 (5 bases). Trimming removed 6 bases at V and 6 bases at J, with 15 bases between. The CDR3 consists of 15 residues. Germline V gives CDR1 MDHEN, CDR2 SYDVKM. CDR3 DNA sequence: TGTGCCAGCAGGTTCGACAGAATTCTTAATTCACCCCTCCACTTT. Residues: CASRFDRILNSPLHF.

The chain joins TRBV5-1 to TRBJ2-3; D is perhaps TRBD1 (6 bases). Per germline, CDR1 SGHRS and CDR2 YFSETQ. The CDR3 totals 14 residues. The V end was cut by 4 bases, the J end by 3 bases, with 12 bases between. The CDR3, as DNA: TGCGCCAGCAGCATAGGACAGAGTACAGATACGCAGTATTTT. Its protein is CASSIGQSTDTQYF.

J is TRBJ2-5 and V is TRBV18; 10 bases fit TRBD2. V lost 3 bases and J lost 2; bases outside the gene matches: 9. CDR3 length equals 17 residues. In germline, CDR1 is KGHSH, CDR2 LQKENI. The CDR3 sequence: CASSPGVLAGDQETQYF. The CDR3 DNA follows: TGTGCCAGCTCACCTGGGGTTCTAGCGGGAGATCAAGAGACCCAGTACTTC.